This T cell receptor (beta chain) was profiled in a study of cytomegalovirus exposure and HLA in healthy donors. Profiling relied on immunoSEQ multiplex PCR, and the TCRdb table lists in-frame clones only, not all of them. The table shows some 240,000 clones, with approximately 87% occurring only once. This clone was detected a few times. The germline CDR1 and CDR2 sequences are MNHEY and SVGAGI. V lost 8 bases to trimming and J lost 7 bases, with 17 bases between them. The CDR3 sequence is 13 residues long. Material for sequencing was PBMCs. V usage is TRBV6-5 and J usage is TRBJ1-2, with D perhaps TRBD1 (5 bases). The receptor was isolated from a young woman in good health and CMV-seronegative. In nucleotides, the CDR3 is TGTGCCAGCTTGGGGGTCGGGCTTGGTGGCTACACCTTC. Translated, it gives CASLGVGLGGYTF.